This TCR beta chain comes out of a study of blood T cells in healthy people across ages. The authors ran a second PCR of about 6 to 12 cycles using a sample-barcoded 5' primer and a J-beta primer mix. TCRdb re-analysed the 5' RACE reads in MiXCR, keeping a single row per CDR3 protein. This repertoire shows 700,000 to 900,000 distinct CDR3 sequences, under 30% found once; its top ten account for over 2.5%. CDR1 and CDR2 from the germline V gene are MNHNY and SVGAGI (reference sequence). The CDR3 loop spans 13 amino acids. These sequences were also reported in another study, on T cells of mothers and their children.

This clonotype was sampled from a boy aged 10-17 years in good health. The sample comprised blood. The chain recombines TRBV6-6 with TRBJ2-1; D might be TRBD2 (5 bases). The assigned J gene may be wrong: the sequence end matches TRBJ2-5 better. The CDR3 sequence: CASRRPSRETQYF. CDR3 in DNA: TGTGCCAGCAGAAGGCCTAGCAGGGAGACCCAGTACTTC.